The T cell receptor beta chain described here comes from a study of blood T cell repertoires in COVID-19. Turning to the study itself: Acute-phase and convalescent COVID-19 samples originated in the United States, Italy and Spain. PBMCs, B-cell-depleted T cells, or T cells provided the cDNA or gDNA that made up the material.

Per the original data handling: Reference gene primer amplification gave estimated nucleated cell counts. Libraries were prepared by immunoSEQ multiplex PCR; TCRdb keeps only in-frame clonotypes and omits some of them. That table furnishes V, J and clone size, whereas the DNA furnished D and trimming. This sample has 270,000 or so clones, with approximately 81% found just once. Unmatched junction bases numbered 11, after V lost 2 bases and J lost 9 bases. Germline V CDR1 and CDR2: MRHNA, SNTAGT. This CDR3 is 16 amino acids long. The source is a woman aged 18-35 years with acute or convalescent COVID-19. What was sequenced was peripheral blood. The chain couples TRBV6-4 to TRBJ2-1; the match to TRBD2 covers 9 bases. CDR3 nucleotide sequence: TGTGCCAGCAGTGACGGGCGGGAGGGCCGTTTTCTTGAGCAGTTCTTC. This sequence encodes CASSDGREGRFLEQFF.